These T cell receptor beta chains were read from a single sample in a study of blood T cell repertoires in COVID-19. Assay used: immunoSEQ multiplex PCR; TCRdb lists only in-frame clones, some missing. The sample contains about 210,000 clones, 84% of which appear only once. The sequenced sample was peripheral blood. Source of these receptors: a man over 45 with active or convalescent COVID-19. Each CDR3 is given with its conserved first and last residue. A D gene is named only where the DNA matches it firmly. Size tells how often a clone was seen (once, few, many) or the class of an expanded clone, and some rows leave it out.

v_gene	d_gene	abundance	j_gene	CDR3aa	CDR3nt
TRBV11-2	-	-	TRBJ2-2	CASSLRRGFVGTGELFF	TGTGCCAGCAGCTTAAGAAGGGGTTTCGTGGGAACCGGGGAGCTGTTTTTT
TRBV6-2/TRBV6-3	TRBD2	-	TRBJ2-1	CASSLLAGGLGEQFF	TGTGCCAGCAGTCTACTAGCGGGGGGGCTTGGTGAGCAGTTCTTC
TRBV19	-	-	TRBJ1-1	CASRPGTSNTEAFF	TGTGCCAGTAGACCCGGGACAAGTAACACTGAAGCTTTCTTT
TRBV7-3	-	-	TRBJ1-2	CASSPPGSGEWYGYTF	TGTGCCAGCAGCCCGCCAGGGTCTGGGGAATGGTATGGCTACACCTTC
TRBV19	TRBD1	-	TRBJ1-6	CASSPGTGVSPLHF	TGTGCCAGTAGTCCCGGGACAGGTGTTTCACCCCTCCACTTT
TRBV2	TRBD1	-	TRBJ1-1	CASRGQGLSTEAFF	TGTGCCAGCAGAGGACAGGGATTGAGCACTGAAGCTTTCTTT
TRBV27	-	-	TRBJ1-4	CASSAKGLINEKLFF	TGTGCCAGCAGTGCAAAGGGACTGATTAATGAAAAACTGTTTTTT
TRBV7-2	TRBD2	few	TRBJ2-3	CASSPQSGGANTQYF	TGTGCCAGCAGCCCCCAGAGCGGGGGGGCAAATACGCAGTATTTT
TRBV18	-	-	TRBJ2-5	CASSPRGQETQYF	TGTGCCAGCTCACCACGAGGCCAAGAGACCCAGTACTTC
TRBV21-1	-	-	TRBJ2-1	CASSKVDRGLNEQFF	TGTGCCAGCAGCAAAGTGGACAGGGGGCTCAATGAGCAGTTCTTC
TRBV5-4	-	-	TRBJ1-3	CASSLAEGGGNTIYF	TGTGCCAGCAGCTTGGCCGAGGGTGGTGGAAACACCATATATTTT
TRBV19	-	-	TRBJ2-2	CASSLSLHTRVMGTGELFF	TGTGCCAGTAGTTTATCCCTTCACACTAGAGTAATGGGGACCGGGGAGCTGTTTTTT
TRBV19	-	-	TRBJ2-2	CASARLGTGELFF	TGTGCCAGCGCCCGACTAGGCACCGGGGAGCTGTTTTTT
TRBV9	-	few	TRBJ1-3	CASSSSSVRRRTIYF	TGTGCCAGCAGCAGTTCGTCGGTCCGTAGGAGGACCATATATTTT
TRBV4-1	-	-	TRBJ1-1	CASSQDNRLNTEAFF	TGCGCCAGCAGCCAAGATAACAGGCTGAACACTGAAGCTTTCTTT
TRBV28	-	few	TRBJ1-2	CASSFRNRVNYGYTF	TGTGCCAGCAGTTTTCGGAACAGGGTAAACTATGGCTACACCTTC
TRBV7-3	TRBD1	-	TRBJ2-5	CASSLSTGVETQYF	TGTGCCAGCAGCCTTAGCACAGGGGTTGAGACCCAGTACTTC